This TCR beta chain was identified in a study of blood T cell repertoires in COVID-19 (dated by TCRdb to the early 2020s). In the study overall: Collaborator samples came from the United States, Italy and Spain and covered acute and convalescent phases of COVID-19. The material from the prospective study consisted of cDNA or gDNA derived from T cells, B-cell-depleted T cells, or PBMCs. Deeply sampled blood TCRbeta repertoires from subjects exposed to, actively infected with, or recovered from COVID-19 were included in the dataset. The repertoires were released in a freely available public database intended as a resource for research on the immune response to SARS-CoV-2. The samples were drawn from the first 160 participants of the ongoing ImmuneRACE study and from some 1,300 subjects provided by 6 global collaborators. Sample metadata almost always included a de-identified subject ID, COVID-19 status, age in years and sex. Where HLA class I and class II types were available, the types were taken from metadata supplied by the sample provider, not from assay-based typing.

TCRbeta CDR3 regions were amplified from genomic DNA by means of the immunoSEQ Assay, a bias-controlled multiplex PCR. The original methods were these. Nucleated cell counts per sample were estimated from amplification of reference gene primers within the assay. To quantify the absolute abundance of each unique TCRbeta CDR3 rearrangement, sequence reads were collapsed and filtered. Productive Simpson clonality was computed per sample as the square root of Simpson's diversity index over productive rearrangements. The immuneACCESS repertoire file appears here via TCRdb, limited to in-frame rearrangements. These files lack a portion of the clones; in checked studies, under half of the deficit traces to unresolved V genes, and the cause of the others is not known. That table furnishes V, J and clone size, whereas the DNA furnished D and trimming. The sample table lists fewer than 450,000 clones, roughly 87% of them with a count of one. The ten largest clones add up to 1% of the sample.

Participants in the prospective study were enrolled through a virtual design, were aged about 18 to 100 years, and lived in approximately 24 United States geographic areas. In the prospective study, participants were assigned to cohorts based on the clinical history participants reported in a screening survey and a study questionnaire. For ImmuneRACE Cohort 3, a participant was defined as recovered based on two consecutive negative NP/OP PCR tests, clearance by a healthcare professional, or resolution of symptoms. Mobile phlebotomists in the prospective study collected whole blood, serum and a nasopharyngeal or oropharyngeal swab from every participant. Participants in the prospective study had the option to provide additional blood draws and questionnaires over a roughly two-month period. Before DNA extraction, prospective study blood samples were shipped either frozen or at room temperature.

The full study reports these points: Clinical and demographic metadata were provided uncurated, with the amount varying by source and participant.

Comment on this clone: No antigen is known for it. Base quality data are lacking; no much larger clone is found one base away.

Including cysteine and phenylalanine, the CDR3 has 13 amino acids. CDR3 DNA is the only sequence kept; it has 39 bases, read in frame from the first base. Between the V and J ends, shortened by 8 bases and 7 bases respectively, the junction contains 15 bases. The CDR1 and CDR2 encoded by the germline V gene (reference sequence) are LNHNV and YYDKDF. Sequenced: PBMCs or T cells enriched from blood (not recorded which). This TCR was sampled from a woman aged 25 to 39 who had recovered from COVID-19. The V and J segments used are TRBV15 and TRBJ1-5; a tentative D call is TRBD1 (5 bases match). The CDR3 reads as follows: CATRGREGQPQHF. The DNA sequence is TGTGCCACCCGGGGCAGGGAGGGCCAGCCCCAGCATTTT.